One and the same sample provided the 22 T cell receptor beta chains below, sequenced in a study of T-cell reconstitution after alpha-beta-depleted transplantation in children. A TCRbeta library incorporating unique molecular identifiers was prepared. Via MiXCR, TCRdb re-called the PCR reads, giving one row per CDR3 protein. In the table there are about 610,000 distinct CDR3 sequences, 8% to 11% of which are singletons. Sequenced material: PBMCs from the stem cell graft donor, taken from the stem cell graft. Receptors were obtained from a human donor who donated a stem cell graft to a child with acute myeloid leukemia.

This clonotype was found many times. The CDR3 region is CASSFLSGDTGELFF. The CDR3 DNA follows: TGTGCCAGCAGCTTTTTGAGCGGCGACACCGGGGAGCTGTTTTTT. V is TRBV5-6 and J is TRBJ2-2, with D possibly being TRBD2 (5 bases). Deletions cut 2 bases from V and 3 bases from J, with 11 bases between. The CDR3 loop spans 15 amino acids. Germline assignment: CDR1 SGHDT and CDR2 YYEEEE.

This clonotype has just a few counts. V and J are TRBV5-8 and TRBJ2-7; the match to TRBD1 covers 8 bases. CDR3 size: 14 residues. The V gene end was trimmed by 5 bases and the J gene end by 3 bases; junction bases not matched to a gene: 7. Germline assignment: CDR1 SGHTS and CDR2 YDEGEE. CDR3 nucleotide sequence: TGTGCCAGCAGACCTAGGGACAGGAGCTACGAGCAGTACTTC. This gives the protein CASRPRDRSYEQYF.

The table lists this clonotype with many counts. The chain recombines TRBV12-3 or TRBV12-4 with TRBJ1-2; D remains ambiguous. The CDR3 covers 15 residues. Trimming cost V 3 bases and J 0 bases, with 11 bases left between them. The CDR3 nucleotides are TGTGCCAGCAGTTTGACGGGGTCGGCTAACTATGGCTACACCTTC. Residues: CASSLTGSANYGYTF.

There are a few counts of this clonotype. The chain carries TRBV20-1 and TRBJ2-1; perhaps TRBD2 as D (6 bases). Germline V lookup: CDR1 DFQATT, CDR2 SNEGSKA (reference sequence). The CDR3 is 14 amino acids. This CDR3 reads CSPGSLARGNEQFF. The CDR3 coding sequence is TGCAGCCCCGGCTCACTAGCCCGGGGGAATGAGCAGTTCTTC.

The V call is TRBV5-1, the J call TRBJ1-4, with 9 bases lining up with TRBD1. Looked up from germline, CDR1 is SGHRS and CDR2 is YFSETQ. Trimming took 3 bases from V and 0 from J; bases not matched to a gene: 6. The CDR3 has 17 amino acids. DNA for the CDR3: TGCGCCAGCAGCTCCGGACAGGGGACGGCAACTAATGAAAAACTGTTTTTT. As protein: CASSSGQGTATNEKLFF.

The chain uses TRBV29-1 and TRBJ2-5; TRBD1 might be the D (5 bases). The V gene's germline CDR1 is SQVTM and CDR2 ANQGSEA. There are 13 residues in the CDR3. V gave up 3 bases and J gave up 6 bases, with 14 bases separating them. The DNA for the CDR3 is TGCAGCGTTGATGTGGCCAGGGCGCAGACCCAGTACTTC. It is translated as CSVDVARAQTQYF.

This clonotype was found a few times. This chain uses TRBV18 with TRBJ1-2; D remains ambiguous. The CDR3 consists of 13 residues. CDR1 KGHSH and CDR2 LQKENI come from the germline V gene. V dropped 2 bases and J dropped 5 bases, with 9 bases sitting between them. The CDR3 DNA sequence: TGTGCCAGCTCACCAGCACAGTTATATGGCTACACCTTC. Protein: CASSPAQLYGYTF.

This clonotype was seen repeatedly, ten times or more. CDR3 bases: TGTGCCACCCTAGAGCGGGGGCTCTCCTACAATGAGCAGTTCTTC. Encoded protein: CATLERGLSYNEQFF. The J gene is TRBJ2-1, the V gene TRBV7-9; TRBD2 aligns across 8 bases. V lost 10 bases and J lost 0; bases outside the gene matches: 8. The V gene's germline CDR1 is SEHNR and CDR2 FQNEAQ (reference sequence). This CDR3 has 15 residues.

The V call is TRBV6-5, the J call TRBJ2-7, with 9 bases matching TRBD1. The junction had 6 bases not matched to a gene; V was cut back by 2 bases and J by 1 base. CDR1 MNHEY and CDR2 SVGAGI come from the germline V gene. This CDR3 is 16 amino acids long. In DNA form, the CDR3 reads TGTGCCAGCAGTTACACGACAGGGGGGAAGTCCTACGAGCAGTACTTC. Protein: CASSYTTGGKSYEQYF.

The rearrangement uses TRBV28 and TRBJ2-7, with a possible D match to TRBD1 (6 bases). Deletions cut 8 bases from V and 0 bases from J, with 11 bases between. This CDR3 is built from 13 residues. Germline values: CDR1 MDHEN, CDR2 SYDVKM. The CDR3 reads CASAGQISYEQYF. The CDR3 DNA sequence: TGTGCCAGCGCCGGACAGATCTCCTACGAGCAGTACTTC.

This clonotype was recorded at least ten times. The chain links TRBV20-1 to TRBJ2-7, with 11 bases aligning to TRBD2. The CDR3 is made up of 15 amino acids. Trimming at V came to 6 bases and at J to 9 bases, leaving 16 bases not matched to a gene. Germline CDR1 reads DFQATT; CDR2 reads SNEGSKA (reference sequence). The CDR3 loop is CSATGLAGPFVGQYF. The CDR3 DNA is TGCAGTGCGACCGGACTAGCGGGTCCATTTGTCGGGCAGTACTTC.

This clonotype was picked up many times. The CDR3 nucleotides read TGTGCCAGCAGTAATTGGGGCAATCAGCCCCAGCATTTT. Translated: CASSNWGNQPQHF. The gene calls are TRBV7-2 and TRBJ1-5; D gene uncertain. Trimming stripped 6 bases from V and 2 bases from J, with 8 bases between. This CDR3 region has 13 residues. Germline lookup yields CDR1 SGHTA and CDR2 FQGNSA.

This clonotype was detected ten times or more. The chain carries TRBV20-1 and TRBJ2-4, with 9 nucleotides matching TRBD1. Germline CDR1 and CDR2: DFQATT and SNEGSKA (reference sequence). The J segment lost 3 bases and the V segment lost 3 bases, leaving 6 bases of the junction unmatched. This CDR3 spans 15 amino acids. CDR3 coding DNA: TGCAGTGCTAGCAAACAGGGGGCGGACAAAAACATTCAGTACTTC. The encoded protein is CSASKQGADKNIQYF.

The chain couples TRBV18 to TRBJ1-4; 9 bases fit TRBD1. Unmatched junction bases numbered 6, after V lost 10 bases and J lost 6 bases. This CDR3 is built from 13 residues. Germline V lookup: CDR1 KGHSH, CDR2 LQKENI. The CDR3 reads CATRTGVDEKLFF. The CDR3 coding sequence is TGTGCCACTCGGACAGGGGTAGATGAAAAACTGTTTTTT. The entire variable domain, with the rest obtained from reference TRBV18 and TRBJ1-4, is as follows: NAGVMQNPRHLVRRRGQEARLRCSPMKGHSHVYWYRQLPEEGLKFMVYLQKENIIDESGMPKERFSAEFPKEGPSILRIQQVVRGDSAAYFCATRTGVDEKLFFGSGTQLSVL.

J is TRBJ2-7 and V is TRBV14; weak D call: TRBD1 (5 bases). V was cut by 2 bases and J by 4 bases, with 15 bases left in between. Germline CDR1 and CDR2: SGHDN and FVKESK. This CDR3 comprises 15 residues. The CDR3 region has the DNA TGTGCCAGCAGCCAAAGGGGAATCTTCCCGTACGAGCAGTACTTC. As protein: CASSQRGIFPYEQYF.

A note on this clonotype: One end of the junction is discordant with germline, which a read error may explain. The V and J genes are TRBV9 and TRBJ2-5; 8 nucleotides line up with TRBD2. Germline lookup yields CDR1 SGDLS and CDR2 YYNGEE. The CDR3 sequence is 16 residues long. The CDR3: CASRVVVAGLSETQYF. As DNA, the CDR3 is TGTGCCAGCCGCGTAGTCGTAGCGGGACTATCAGAGACCCAGTACTTC.

This clonotype occurred a few times. The genes are TRBV27 and TRBJ2-1; possibly TRBD2 for D (8 bases). The CDR3 sequence is 15 residues long. V dropped 5 bases and J dropped 6 bases, with 17 bases sitting between them. Germline loops: CDR1 MNHEY, CDR2 SMNVEV (reference sequence). CDR3 region: CASSPGTAGANEQFF. In DNA, the CDR3 is TGTGCCAGCAGTCCCGGGACAGCGGGGGCCAATGAGCAGTTCTTC.

This clonotype appeared many times. The chain recombines TRBV20-1 with TRBJ2-7; 7 nucleotides match TRBD1. The CDR3 loop spans 13 amino acids. Germline CDR1 DFQATT, CDR2 SNEGSKA (reference sequence). J was trimmed by 1 base and V by 6 bases; bases with no gene match: 6. Here the CDR3 reads CSARDSTSYEQYF. CDR3 DNA: TGCAGTGCCCGGGACAGCACATCCTACGAGCAGTACTTC.

The chain is built from TRBV29-1 and TRBJ2-3; D ambiguous. The V gene lost 3 bases and the J gene lost 1 base, with 14 bases spanning the gap. CDR3 length equals 15 residues. Germline-derived CDR1 and CDR2 are SQVTM and ANQGSEA. The CDR3 is CSVDLAQKGTDTQYF. The CDR3 coding sequence is TGCAGCGTTGATTTGGCACAAAAAGGCACAGATACGCAGTATTTT.

This clonotype was observed at least ten times. The chain combines TRBV28 with TRBJ2-6, with unresolved D. V was pared by 5 bases and J by 1 base, with 9 bases between. The CDR3 is 15 amino acids. In germline, CDR1 is MDHEN, CDR2 SYDVKM. CDR3 loop: CASSTRGSGANVLTF. The CDR3, as DNA: TGTGCCAGCAGTACGCGTGGTTCTGGGGCCAACGTCCTGACTTTC.

Ten or more counts support this clonotype. This sequence joins TRBV28 and TRBJ2-1, with 7 bases fitting TRBD2. J gave up 1 base and V 5 bases, and 8 bases lay outside the gene matches. This CDR3 is 16 amino acids long. Germline V gene lookup returns CDR1 MDHEN and CDR2 SYDVKM. For the CDR3, the DNA is TGTGCCAGCAGTAGTCTACTAGCGTTTTCCTACAATGAGCAGTTCTTC. Protein sequence: CASSSLLAFSYNEQFF. Complete variable domain (other parts from reference TRBV28 and TRBJ2-1): DVKVTQSSRYLVKRTGEKVFLECVQDMDHENMFWYRQDPGLGLRLIYFSYDVKMKEKGDIPEGYSVSREKKERFSLILESASTNQTSMYLCASSSLLAFSYNEQFFGPGTRLTVL.

This clonotype was seen a handful of times. The chain couples TRBV6-1 to TRBJ1-6, with D possibly being TRBD1 (5 bases). Germline V lookup: CDR1 MNHNS, CDR2 SASEGT. The V gene lost 9 bases and the J gene lost 5 bases, with 14 bases spanning the gap. The CDR3 contains 14 residues. CDR3 loop: CASSGHTNNSPLHF. CDR3 sequence (DNA): TGTGCCAGTTCAGGACATACCAATAATTCACCCCTCCACTTT.